Below are 29 T cell receptor beta chains sequenced from a single sample in a study of vaccination and CD4 T cells after COVID-19. Their target antigens are unknown. Sequenced with the Oncomine TCR Beta short-read assay was DNA taken from cultured CD4+ T cells. From the PCR reads, TCRdb called clonotypes with MiXCR, one entry per CDR3 protein. The profile covers about 19,000 distinct CDR3 sequences, with roughly 31% appearing a single time and about 16% taken by the ten largest. Treatment defined: approximately nine-day PBMC culture with coronavirus spike peptide pools or control peptides (ViraFEST assay). The sample consisted of cultured CD4+ T cells from blood. All receptors derive from a human donor with COVID-19.

The V gene is TRBV7-9, the J gene TRBJ1-5; the match to TRBD1 covers 10 bases. The CDR3 runs to 19 residues. The germline CDR1 and CDR2 sequences are SEHNR and FQNEAQ (reference sequence). J lost 3 bases, V lost 4 bases, and 15 bases had no gene match. In DNA form, the CDR3 reads TGTGCCAGCAGCTCAGGCTTGACAGGGGGCGGGCGTCTCAATCAGCCCCAGCATTTT. Translation gives CASSSGLTGGGRLNQPQHF. Full variable domain (rest looked up from reference TRBV7-9 and TRBJ1-5): DTGVSQNPRHKITKRGQNVTFRCDPISEHNRLYWYRQTLGQGPEFLTYFQNEAQLEKSRLLSDRFSAERPKGSFSTLEIQRTEQGDSAMYLCASSSGLTGGGRLNQPQHFGDGTRLSIL.

This clonotype has just a few counts. This sequence joins TRBV10-1 and TRBJ1-1; 8 bases align to TRBD1. V lost 6 bases to trimming and J lost 6 bases; unmatched junction nucleotides: 6. CDR3 length: 13 amino acids. Per germline, CDR1 WNHNN and CDR2 SYGVQD (reference sequence). The CDR3 DNA follows: TGCGCCAGCAGGGACCAGACAGGGGCTGAAGCTTTCTTT. It codes for CASRDQTGAEAFF.

This chain links TRBV20-1 with TRBJ1-4, with D uncertain. Germline lookup yields CDR1 DFQATT and CDR2 SNEGSKA (reference sequence). The CDR3 spans 14 residues. V shed 6 bases and J shed 4 bases, with 15 bases lying between them. The chain's CDR3 is CSAPSHGGNEKLFF. CDR3 DNA: TGCAGTGCCCCATCCCACGGCGGTAATGAAAAACTGTTTTTT.

The DNA of the CDR3 is TGTGCCAGTAGGAGACAGGGGAACACTGAAGCTTTCTTT. This translates into CASRRQGNTEAFF. The rearrangement uses TRBV19 and TRBJ1-1, with 7 bases fitting TRBD1. This CDR3 has 13 residues. Germline V gene lookup returns CDR1 LNHDA and CDR2 SQIVND (reference sequence). V lost 6 bases to trimming and J lost 1 base; unmatched junction nucleotides: 2.

CDR3: CAWSVRCEQYF. CDR3 DNA sequence: TGTGCCTGGAGTGTCCGTTGCGAGCAGTACTTC. The chain combines TRBV30 with TRBJ2-7; D is unclear. The germline V and J ends were trimmed by 0 bases and 6 bases, with 6 bases remaining between them. Per germline, CDR1 GTSNPN and CDR2 SVGIG (reference sequence). The CDR3 is made up of 11 amino acids.

The table lists this clonotype with a few counts. The chain carries TRBV10-2 and TRBJ2-1; a possible D gene is TRBD2 (6 bases). The CDR3 runs to 15 residues. V lost 3 bases to trimming and J lost 6 bases, with 15 bases between them. Germline loops: CDR1 WSHSY, CDR2 SAAADI. DNA of the CDR3: TGCGCCAGCAGTGATGGAGGGGTGGGTGTCAATGAGCAGTTCTTC. This gives the protein CASSDGGVGVNEQFF.

This clonotype came up a few times. The genes are TRBV11-1 and TRBJ2-3; D remains unclear. This CDR3 region has 13 residues. Trimming took off 3 bases at V and 5 bases at J, with 9 bases between the two ends. Germline V gives CDR1 SGHAT, CDR2 FQDESV (reference sequence). CDR3 protein: CASSLSRRDTQYF. The CDR3 bases are TGTGCCAGCAGCTTGAGTCGGAGAGATACGCAGTATTTT.

V and J are TRBV6-1 and TRBJ2-7, with TRBD1 matching 7 bases. The CDR3 runs to 13 residues. V lost 5 bases and J lost 0; bases outside the gene matches: 1. The germline CDR1 and CDR2 sequences are MNHNS and SASEGT. CDR3 sequence: CASSRQGSYEQYF. The CDR3 DNA is TGTGCCAGCAGTCGACAGGGCTCCTACGAGCAGTACTTC.

In this sample, this clonotype turned up a few times. V is TRBV6-5 and J is TRBJ1-5; D uncertain. The length of the CDR3 is 15 residues. CDR1 and CDR2 (germline): MNHEY, SVGAGI. Trimming took off 0 bases at V and 6 bases at J, with 12 bases between the two ends. CDR3 amino acids: CASSYSQQSLQPQHF. Written as DNA, the CDR3 is TGTGCCAGCAGTTACTCGCAACAGTCTCTTCAGCCCCAGCATTTT.

The V and J genes are TRBV6-4 and TRBJ1-4; no clear D gene. Per the germline V gene, CDR1 is MRHNA and CDR2 is SNTAGT. The V end was cut by 2 bases, the J end by 7 bases, with 11 bases between. The CDR3 has 14 residues. The chain's CDR3 is CASSDPGGVEKLFF. CDR3 nucleotide sequence: TGTGCCAGCAGTGACCCAGGCGGGGTTGAAAAACTGTTTTTT.

The rearrangement uses TRBV7-2 and TRBJ2-7; D is unclear. The CDR3 loop spans 12 amino acids. The V gene's germline CDR1 is SGHTA and CDR2 FQGNSA. Between the trimmed V and J ends, which lost 5 bases and 5 bases, there was a span of 10 bases. CDR3 region: CASSPPVNEQYF. CDR3 DNA: TGTGCCAGCAGCCCTCCGGTGAACGAGCAGTACTTC.

This clonotype was seen a handful of times. The chain joins TRBV2 to TRBJ2-3, with TRBD1 matching 8 bases. The germline V gene encodes CDR1 SNHLY and CDR2 FYNNEI. J was trimmed by 0 bases and V by 6 bases; bases with no gene match: 26. The CDR3 extends over 22 amino acids. This chain's CDR3 is CASRMPVLSQGARVGSTDTQYF. The CDR3 nucleotides read TGTGCCAGCAGGATGCCGGTTTTAAGCCAGGGGGCGCGGGTCGGTAGCACAGATACGCAGTATTTT.

This chain joins TRBV15 and TRBJ2-7; D call uncertain. V shed 0 bases and J shed 2 bases, with 8 bases lying between them. The CDR3 is 14 amino acids. The germline V gene encodes CDR1 LNHNV and CDR2 YYDKDF (reference sequence). The CDR3 region has the DNA TGTGCCACCAGCAGAGATCGGGCCGCCTACGAGCAGTACTTC. Its translation: CATSRDRAAYEQYF.

This clonotype has a handful of counts. V is TRBV20-1 and J is TRBJ2-3; a weak D match, TRBD2 (6 bases). Trimming stripped 0 bases from V and 6 bases from J, with 22 bases between. The CDR3 consists of 17 residues. The V gene's germline CDR1 is DFQATT and CDR2 SNEGSKA (reference sequence). The CDR3 coding sequence is TGCAGTGCTAGAGATTGGGTAACGAGAGCGGGCGCCGATACGCAGTATTTT. Amino acid sequence: CSARDWVTRAGADTQYF.

This chain links TRBV27 with TRBJ2-5, with 7 positions matching TRBD1. This CDR3 spans 14 amino acids. V shed 4 bases and J 9 bases; nucleotides not matched to a gene: 11. Germline V gene lookup returns CDR1 MNHEY and CDR2 SMNVEV (reference sequence). The CDR3 coding sequence is TGTGCCAGCAGTTCCCCAAGACAGGGTCAGGCCCAGTACTTC. Protein: CASSSPRQGQAQYF.

The rearrangement joins TRBV2 to TRBJ2-3; D possibly corresponds to TRBD2 (6 bases). The V end was cut by 6 bases, the J end by 4 bases, with 11 bases between. The CDR3 has 13 residues. CDR1 and CDR2 (germline): SNHLY, FYNNEI. Here the CDR3 reads CASSPRGADTQYF. The CDR3 DNA reads TGTGCCAGCAGCCCTCGCGGGGCAGATACGCAGTATTTT.

This clonotype was counted a few times. CDR3 bases: TGTGCCACCAGTGATTTTAGGACAACAAGCAATCAGCCCCAGCATTTT. It codes for CATSDFRTTSNQPQHF. This rearrangement joins TRBV24-1 to TRBJ1-5, with TRBD1 as a possible D gene (5 bases). Germline V lookup: CDR1 KGHDR, CDR2 SFDVKD. The CDR3 runs to 16 residues. V was shortened by 1 base and J by 1 base, with 10 bases between the two germline ends.

A few counts support this clonotype. The CDR3 sequence is CASSFGLGNYGYTF. For the CDR3, the DNA is TGTGCCAGCAGCTTTGGTCTCGGCAACTATGGCTACACCTTC. This chain links TRBV7-2 with TRBJ1-2; D call uncertain. The CDR3 is made up of 14 amino acids. Trimming pared 3 bases from V and 2 bases from J, leaving 10 bases between. CDR1 and CDR2 from the germline V gene are SGHTA and FQGNSA. Filled out from reference TRBV7-2 and TRBJ1-2, the complete variable domain reads GAGVSQSPSNKVTEKGKDVELRCDPISGHTALYWYRQSLGQGLEFLIYFQGNSAPDKSGLPSDRFSAERTGGSVSTLTIQRTQQEDSAVYLCASSFGLGNYGYTFGSGTRLTVV.

This clonotype was observed a few times. This chain joins TRBV7-2 and TRBJ1-2; TRBD1 matches 11 bases. J was trimmed by 2 bases and V by 1 base; bases with no gene match: 6. CDR3 length equals 17 residues. Per the germline V gene, CDR1 is SGHTA and CDR2 is FQGNSA. As DNA, the CDR3 is TGTGCCAGCAGCTTAGGGACAGGGGGCGCTGGCAACTATGGCTACACCTTC. This gives the protein CASSLGTGGAGNYGYTF.

This clonotype occurred a few times. The chain uses TRBV7-6 and TRBJ1-3; 7 bases fit TRBD1. The trim removed 5 bases at V and 0 bases at J, leaving 13 bases unmatched. The CDR3 extends over 18 amino acids. Germline-derived CDR1 and CDR2 are SGHVS and FNYEAQ. CDR3 DNA: TGTGCCAGCAGCCCAAAGAGCAAAAGGGACAGCTCTGGAAACACCATATATTTT. It yields the protein CASSPKSKRDSSGNTIYF.

V usage is TRBV12-3 or TRBV12-4 and J usage is TRBJ1-3, with TRBD1 as a possible D gene (5 bases). The CDR3 totals 16 residues. V lost 5 bases, J lost 2 bases, and 16 bases lay in between. The CDR3 sequence is CASSPGWPTPGNTIYF. The CDR3 DNA follows: TGTGCCAGCAGTCCAGGGTGGCCCACTCCTGGAAACACCATATATTTT.

A few counts support this clonotype. The rearrangement uses TRBV5-3 and TRBJ1-2; TRBD1 might be the D (6 bases). TRBV5-3 is treated as an ORF (open reading frame) with a function not yet certain. V was shortened by 4 bases and J by 8 bases, with 27 bases between the two germline ends. CDR3 size: 17 residues. The CDR3 DNA is TGTGCCAGAAGCCTAGCCCCCCCGGGGAGGGGGATCGAAGGCTACACCTTC. Translating gives CARSLAPPGRGIEGYTF.

In DNA, the CDR3 is TGCAGCGTTGAGGAGGGGAGTGGTGGCTACACCTTC. Encoded protein: CSVEEGSGGYTF. The chain uses TRBV29-1 and TRBJ1-2, with a tentative D call TRBD1 (5 bases). In germline, CDR1 is SQVTM, CDR2 ANQGSEA. The germline V and J ends were trimmed by 3 bases and 7 bases, with 12 bases remaining between them. The CDR3 is made up of 12 amino acids.

The V and J genes are TRBV15 and TRBJ1-2, with 8 positions matching TRBD1. This CDR3 is built from 14 residues. J lost 5 bases, V lost 5 bases, and 7 bases had no gene match. Germline V gene data show CDR1 as LNHNV and CDR2 as YYDKDF (reference sequence). Here the CDR3 reads CATSPDRAKYGYTF. The DNA of the CDR3 is TGTGCCACCAGCCCGGACAGGGCCAAGTATGGCTACACCTTC. The variable domain in full, completed from reference TRBV15 and TRBJ1-2, reads DAMVIQNPRYQVTQFGKPVTLSCSQTLNHNVMYWYQQKSSQAPKLLFHYYDKDFNNEADTPDNFQSRRPNTSFCFLDIRSPGLGDTAMYLCATSPDRAKYGYTFGSGTRLTVV.

The J gene is TRBJ1-2, the V gene TRBV15; 9 nucleotides line up with TRBD1. Germline V CDR1 and CDR2: LNHNV, YYDKDF (reference sequence). V dropped 0 bases and J dropped 9; count of bases not matched to a gene: 5. The CDR3 is 14 residues long. The CDR3 nucleotides read TGTGCCACCAGCAGAGACAGGACAGGGGAACGCTACACCTTC. Translated, it gives CATSRDRTGERYTF.

This rearrangement joins TRBV5-6 to TRBJ1-1; D is uncertain. The CDR3 is 14 residues long. V was trimmed by 6 bases and J by 7 bases, leaving 19 bases between them. CDR1 SGHDT and CDR2 YYEEEE come from the germline V gene. The CDR3 nucleotides read TGTGCCAGCAATAATGCAGGCGGGGTGGGTGAAGCTTTCTTT. This sequence encodes CASNNAGGVGEAFF.

In this sample, this clonotype turned up a few times. V and J are TRBV4-2 and TRBJ2-5; 9 positions agree with TRBD2. The CDR3 has 16 residues. Germline-derived CDR1 and CDR2 are LGHNA and YNFKEQ. V lost 0 bases, J lost 5 bases, and 7 bases stayed unmatched. CDR3 protein: CASSQEGGGARETQYF. The CDR3 nucleotides read TGTGCCAGCAGCCAAGAAGGCGGGGGGGCCCGGGAGACCCAGTACTTC.

This CDR3 reads CASGSRISGANVLTF. The DNA for the CDR3 is TGTGCTAGTGGTTCTCGCATCTCTGGGGCCAACGTCCTGACTTTC. V is TRBV12-5 and J is TRBJ2-6; no reliable D call. The V and J ends lost 4 bases and 0 bases respectively, with 7 bases between them. CDR1 and CDR2 from the germline V gene are LGHNT and FRNRAP. The CDR3 is 15 amino acids.

This clonotype was found a few times. CDR3: CASSLGAGQPQHF. In DNA, the CDR3 is TGTGCCAGCAGCTTGGGGGCGGGACAGCCCCAGCATTTT. The chain has TRBV5-4 and TRBJ1-5; no firm D call. The length of the CDR3 is 13 residues. The germline V gene encodes CDR1 SGHNT and CDR2 YYREEE (reference sequence). Trimming pared 0 bases from V and 7 bases from J, leaving 8 bases between. Full variable domain (rest looked up from reference TRBV5-4 and TRBJ1-5): ETGVTQSPTHLIKTRGQQVTLRCSSQSGHNTVSWYQQALGQGPQFIFQYYREEENGRGNFPPRFSGLQFPNYSSELNVNALELDDSALYLCASSLGAGQPQHFGDGTRLSIL.